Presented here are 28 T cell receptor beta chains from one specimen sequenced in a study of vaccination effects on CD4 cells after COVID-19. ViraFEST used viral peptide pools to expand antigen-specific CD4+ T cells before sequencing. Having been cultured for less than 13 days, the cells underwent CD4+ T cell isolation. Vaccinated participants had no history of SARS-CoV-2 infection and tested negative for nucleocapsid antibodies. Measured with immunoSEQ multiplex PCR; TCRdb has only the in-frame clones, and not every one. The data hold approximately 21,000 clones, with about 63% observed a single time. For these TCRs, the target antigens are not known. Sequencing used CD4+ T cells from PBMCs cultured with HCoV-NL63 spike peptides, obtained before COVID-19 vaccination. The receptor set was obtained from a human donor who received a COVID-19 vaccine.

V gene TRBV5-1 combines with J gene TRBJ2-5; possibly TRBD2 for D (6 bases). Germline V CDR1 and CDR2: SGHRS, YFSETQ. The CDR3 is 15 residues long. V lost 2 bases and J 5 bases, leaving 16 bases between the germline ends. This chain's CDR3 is CASSLTPRGTETQYF. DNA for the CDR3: TGCGCCAGCAGCTTAACCCCGCGGGGAACTGAGACCCAGTACTTC. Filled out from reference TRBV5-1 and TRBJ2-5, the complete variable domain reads KAGVTQTPRYLIKTRGQQVTLSCSPISGHRSVSWYQQTPGQGLQFLFEYFSETQRNKGNFPGRFSGRQFSNSRSEMNVSTLELGDSALYLCASSLTPRGTETQYFGPGTRLLVL.

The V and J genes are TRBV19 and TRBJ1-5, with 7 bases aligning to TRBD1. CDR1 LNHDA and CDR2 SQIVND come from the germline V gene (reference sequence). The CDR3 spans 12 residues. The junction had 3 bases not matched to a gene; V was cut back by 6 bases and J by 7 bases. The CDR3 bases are TGTGCCAGTAGGACAGGGTGGCAGCCCCAGCATTTT. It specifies CASRTGWQPQHF.

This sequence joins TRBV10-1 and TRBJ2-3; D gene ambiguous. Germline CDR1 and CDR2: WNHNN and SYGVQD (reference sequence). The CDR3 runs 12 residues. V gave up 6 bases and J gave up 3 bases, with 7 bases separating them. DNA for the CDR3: TGCGCCAGCAGAGGGATTACAGATACGCAGTATTTT. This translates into CASRGITDTQYF.

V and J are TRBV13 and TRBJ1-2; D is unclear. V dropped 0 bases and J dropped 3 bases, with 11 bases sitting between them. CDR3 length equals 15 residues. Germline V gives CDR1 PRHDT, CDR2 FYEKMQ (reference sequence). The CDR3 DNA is TGTGCCAGCAGCTTAGGCCTATACCACGACTATGGCTACACCTTC. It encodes CASSLGLYHDYGYTF.

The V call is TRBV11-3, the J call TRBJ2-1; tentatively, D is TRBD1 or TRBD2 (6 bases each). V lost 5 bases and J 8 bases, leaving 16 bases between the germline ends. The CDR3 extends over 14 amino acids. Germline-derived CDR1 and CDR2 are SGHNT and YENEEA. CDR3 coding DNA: TGTGCCAGCAGCATAGGGGCCGGGGGCTATGAGCAGTTCTTC. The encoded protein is CASSIGAGGYEQFF.

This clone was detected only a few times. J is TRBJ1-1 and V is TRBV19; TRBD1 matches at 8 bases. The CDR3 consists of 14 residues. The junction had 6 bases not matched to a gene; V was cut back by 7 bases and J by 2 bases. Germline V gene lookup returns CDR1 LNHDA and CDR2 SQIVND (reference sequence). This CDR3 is CASIAGQDNTEAFF. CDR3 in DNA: TGTGCCAGTATTGCGGGACAGGACAACACTGAAGCTTTCTTT.

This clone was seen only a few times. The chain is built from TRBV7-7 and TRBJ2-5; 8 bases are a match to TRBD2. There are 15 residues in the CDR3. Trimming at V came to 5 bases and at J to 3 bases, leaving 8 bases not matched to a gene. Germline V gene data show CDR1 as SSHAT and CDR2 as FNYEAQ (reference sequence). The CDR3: CASSTGRGAKETQYF. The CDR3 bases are TGTGCCAGCAGCACTGGGCGGGGGGCAAAAGAGACCCAGTACTTC.

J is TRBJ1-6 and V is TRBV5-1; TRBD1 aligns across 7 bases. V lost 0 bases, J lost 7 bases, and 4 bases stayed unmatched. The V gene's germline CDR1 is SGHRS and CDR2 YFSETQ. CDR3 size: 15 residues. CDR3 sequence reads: CASSLAGQQNSPLHF. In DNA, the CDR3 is TGCGCCAGCAGCTTGGCGGGACAGCAGAATTCACCCCTCCACTTT.

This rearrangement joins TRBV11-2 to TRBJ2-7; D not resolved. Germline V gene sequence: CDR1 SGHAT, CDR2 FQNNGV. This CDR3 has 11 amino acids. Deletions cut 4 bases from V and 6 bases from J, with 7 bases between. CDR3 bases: TGTGCCAGCAGCTCCCCGCTCGAGCAGTACTTC. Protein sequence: CASSSPLEQYF.

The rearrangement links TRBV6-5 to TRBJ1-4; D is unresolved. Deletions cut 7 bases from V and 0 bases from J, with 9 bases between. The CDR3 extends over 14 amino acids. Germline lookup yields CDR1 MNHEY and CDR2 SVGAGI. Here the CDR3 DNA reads TGTGCCAGCACAGGCGGGGCAACTAATGAAAAACTGTTTTTT. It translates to CASTGGATNEKLFF.

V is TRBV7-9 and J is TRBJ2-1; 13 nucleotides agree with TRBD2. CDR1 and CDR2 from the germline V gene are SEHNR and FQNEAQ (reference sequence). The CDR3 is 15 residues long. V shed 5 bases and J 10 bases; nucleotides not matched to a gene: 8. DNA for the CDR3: TGTGCCAGCAGCCGTCCGGGACTAGCGGGGACCGAGCAGTTCTTC. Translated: CASSRPGLAGTEQFF.

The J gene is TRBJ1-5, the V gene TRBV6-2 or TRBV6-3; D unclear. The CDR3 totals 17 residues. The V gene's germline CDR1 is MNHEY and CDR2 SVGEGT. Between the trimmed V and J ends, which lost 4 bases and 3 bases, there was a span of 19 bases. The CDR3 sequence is CASSSRRLDGNNQPQHF. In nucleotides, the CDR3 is TGTGCCAGCAGTTCACGTCGTTTGGACGGAAACAATCAGCCCCAGCATTTT.

The CDR3 bases are TGTGCCAGCTCAGCCGGGACTAGCGGACAAGAGACCCAGTACTTC. It encodes CASSAGTSGQETQYF. The V and J genes are TRBV18 and TRBJ2-5, with 11 nucleotides matching TRBD2. Germline V lookup: CDR1 KGHSH, CDR2 LQKENI. V shed 5 bases, J shed 2 bases, and the junction held 4 bases outside the gene matches. This CDR3 contains 15 residues.

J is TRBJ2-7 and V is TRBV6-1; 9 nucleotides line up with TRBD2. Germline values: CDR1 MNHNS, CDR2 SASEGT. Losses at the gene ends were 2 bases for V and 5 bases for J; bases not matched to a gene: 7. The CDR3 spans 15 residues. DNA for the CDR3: TGTGCCAGCAGTGAAATAGCGGGAGTTCCTAACGAGCAGTACTTC. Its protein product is CASSEIAGVPNEQYF.

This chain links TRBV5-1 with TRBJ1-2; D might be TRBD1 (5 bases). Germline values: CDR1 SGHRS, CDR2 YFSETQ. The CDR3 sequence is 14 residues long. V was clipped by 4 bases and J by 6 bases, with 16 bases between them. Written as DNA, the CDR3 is TGCGCCAGCAGCGACCCGGGCGGCAGGGATGGCTACACCTTC. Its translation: CASSDPGGRDGYTF.

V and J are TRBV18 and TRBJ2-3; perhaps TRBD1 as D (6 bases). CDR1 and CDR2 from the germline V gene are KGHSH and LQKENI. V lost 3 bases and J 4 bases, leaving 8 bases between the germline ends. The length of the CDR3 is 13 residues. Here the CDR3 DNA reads TGTGCCAGCTCACCCACAGGGCCAGATACGCAGTATTTT. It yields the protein CASSPTGPDTQYF.

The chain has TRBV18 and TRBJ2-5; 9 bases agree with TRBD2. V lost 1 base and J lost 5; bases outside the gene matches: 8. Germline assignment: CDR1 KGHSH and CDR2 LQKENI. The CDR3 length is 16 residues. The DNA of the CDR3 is TGTGCCAGCTCACCACTCCTAGCGGGGTATGGTGAGACCCAGTACTTC. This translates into CASSPLLAGYGETQYF.

CDR3 in amino acids: CASSPGLGPNNEQFF. As DNA, the CDR3 is TGCGCCAGCAGCCCGGGACTAGGACCTAACAATGAGCAGTTCTTC. The rearrangement links TRBV5-1 to TRBJ2-1; the match to TRBD2 covers 8 bases. Germline assignment: CDR1 SGHRS and CDR2 YFSETQ. Germline trimming cut 4 bases from V and 5 bases from J; bases unmatched to any gene: 8. This CDR3 spans 15 amino acids.

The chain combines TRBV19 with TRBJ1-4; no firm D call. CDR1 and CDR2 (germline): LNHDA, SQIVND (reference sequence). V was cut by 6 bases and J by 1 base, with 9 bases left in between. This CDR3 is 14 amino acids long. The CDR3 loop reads CASRDLLTNEKLFF. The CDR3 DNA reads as TGTGCCAGTAGGGACCTCTTAACTAATGAAAAACTGTTTTTT.

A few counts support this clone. The CDR3 here is CASSEMAGGGNYNEQFF. CDR3 bases: TGTGCCAGCAGTGAAATGGCAGGGGGCGGTAATTACAATGAGCAGTTCTTC. The rearrangement uses TRBV6-1 and TRBJ2-1; 8 bases align to TRBD1. The CDR3 is 17 residues long. V was pared by 2 bases and J by 4 bases, with 10 bases of the junction left unmatched. In germline, CDR1 is MNHNS, CDR2 SASEGT.

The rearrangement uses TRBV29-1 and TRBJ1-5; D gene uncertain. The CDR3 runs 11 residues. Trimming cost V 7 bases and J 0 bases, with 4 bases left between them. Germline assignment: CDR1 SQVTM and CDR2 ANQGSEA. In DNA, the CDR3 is TGCAGCGGGGATAGCAATCAGCCCCAGCATTTT. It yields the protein CSGDSNQPQHF.

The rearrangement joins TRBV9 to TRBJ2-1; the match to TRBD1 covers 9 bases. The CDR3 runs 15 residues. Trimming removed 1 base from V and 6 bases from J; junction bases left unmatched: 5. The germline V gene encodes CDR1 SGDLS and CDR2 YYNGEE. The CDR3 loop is CASSVSGTGPNEQFF. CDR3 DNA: TGTGCCAGCAGCGTATCCGGGACAGGGCCCAATGAGCAGTTCTTC.

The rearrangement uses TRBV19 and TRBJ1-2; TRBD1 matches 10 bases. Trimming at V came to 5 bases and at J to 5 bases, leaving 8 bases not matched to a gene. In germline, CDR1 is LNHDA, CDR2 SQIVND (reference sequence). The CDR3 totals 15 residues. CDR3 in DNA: TGTGCCAGTAGTCCGGGGACAGGGGCGTCGTATGGCTACACCTTC. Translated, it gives CASSPGTGASYGYTF.

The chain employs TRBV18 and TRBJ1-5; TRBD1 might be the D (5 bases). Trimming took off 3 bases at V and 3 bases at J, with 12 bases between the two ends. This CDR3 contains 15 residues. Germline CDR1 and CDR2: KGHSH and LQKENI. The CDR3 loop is CASSPRDANNQPQHF. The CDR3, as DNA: TGTGCCAGCTCACCCCGGGACGCCAACAATCAGCCCCAGCATTTT.

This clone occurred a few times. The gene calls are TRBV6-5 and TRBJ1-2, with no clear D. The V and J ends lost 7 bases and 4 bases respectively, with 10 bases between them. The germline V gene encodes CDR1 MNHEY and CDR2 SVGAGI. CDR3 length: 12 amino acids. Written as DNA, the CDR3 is TGTGCCAGCACGCGGTTAAGCTATGGCTACACCTTC. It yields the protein CASTRLSYGYTF.

For the CDR3, the DNA is TGCGCCAGCAGCTTATCGGGACAGGGTATCGGTCAGCCCCAGCATTTT. Protein: CASSLSGQGIGQPQHF. This sequence joins TRBV5-1 and TRBJ1-5; TRBD1 matches 9 bases. Germline V gene sequence: CDR1 SGHRS, CDR2 YFSETQ. The CDR3 covers 16 residues. V shed 2 bases and J 6 bases; nucleotides not matched to a gene: 9. Complete variable domain (other parts from reference TRBV5-1 and TRBJ1-5): KAGVTQTPRYLIKTRGQQVTLSCSPISGHRSVSWYQQTPGQGLQFLFEYFSETQRNKGNFPGRFSGRQFSNSRSEMNVSTLELGDSALYLCASSLSGQGIGQPQHFGDGTRLSIL.

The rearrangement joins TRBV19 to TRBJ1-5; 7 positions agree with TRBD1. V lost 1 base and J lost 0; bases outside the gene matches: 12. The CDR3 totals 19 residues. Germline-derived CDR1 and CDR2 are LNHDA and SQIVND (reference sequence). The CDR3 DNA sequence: TGTGCCAGTAGTATAGGTGACAGGGAGGGTTGGTATAGCAATCAGCCCCAGCATTTT. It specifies CASSIGDREGWYSNQPQHF.

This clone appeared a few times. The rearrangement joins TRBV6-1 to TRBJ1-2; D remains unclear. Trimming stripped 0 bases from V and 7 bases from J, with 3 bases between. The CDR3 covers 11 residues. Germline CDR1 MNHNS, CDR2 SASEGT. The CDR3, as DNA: TGTGCCAGCAGTGAAGCCGGTGGCTACACCTTC. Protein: CASSEAGGYTF.